The 23 T cell receptor beta chains below come from one sample, sequenced in a study of breast tumors, draining lymph nodes, adjacent tissues. Breast cancer patients provided tissue from their axillary draining lymph nodes. TCRdb re-analysed the multiplex PCR reads in MiXCR, keeping a single row per CDR3 protein. The data show 150,000 to 200,000 distinct CDR3 sequences, 25% to 40% seen once. What was sequenced was axillary lymph node tissue. The receptor source for this set is a female donor with breast cancer. Some clones in this sample may be carry-over from other donors' samples.

This clonotype was seen repeatedly, ten times or more. This CDR3 reads CAISERYRIVVHRELFF. CDR3 nucleotides: TGTGCCATCAGTGAAAGGTACCGGATCGTTGTTCACCGGGAGCTGTTTTTT. The chain combines TRBV10-3 with TRBJ2-2; unclear D gene. The CDR3 is made up of 17 amino acids. Trimming left V 3 bases short and J 9 bases short, with 23 bases between. Germline-derived CDR1 and CDR2 are ENHRY and SYGVKD.

Ten or more counts support this clonotype. At one of its ends the junction is not consistent with the germline gene, which may arise from a read error. The chain couples TRBV20-1 to TRBJ2-5, with 7 bases fitting TRBD2. Looked up from germline, CDR1 is DFQATT and CDR2 is SNEGSKA (reference sequence). The CDR3 runs to 13 residues. CDR3 DNA: TGCAGTGCTAGAGGCGGGGGTCAAGTGACCCAGTACTTC. Protein: CSARGGGQVTQYF.

This clonotype showed up many times. This chain connects TRBV7-8 to TRBJ2-7, with 7 positions matching TRBD2. The CDR3 loop spans 11 amino acids. Germline CDR1 reads SGHVS; CDR2 reads FQNEAQ. V trimming: 7 bases; J trimming: 11 bases; junction bases outside the gene matches: 8. The CDR3 here is CASTTAGVEYF. CDR3 in DNA: TGTGCCAGCACAACGGCGGGAGTGGAGTACTTC.

With respect to this clonotype: One junction end does not reproduce the germline sequence, and a read error may be involved. V usage is TRBV12-3 or TRBV12-4 and J usage is TRBJ1-6; D is uncertain. The CDR3 contains 14 residues. The DNA of the CDR3 is TGTGCCAGCAGTTTAGACAGATATGATTCGCCCCTCCACTTT. Amino acid sequence: CASSLDRYDSPLHF.

V gene TRBV6-4 combines with J gene TRBJ2-5; TRBD1 might be the D (5 bases). Per the germline V gene, CDR1 is MRHNA and CDR2 is SNTAGT. V was cut by 7 bases and J by 2 bases, with 14 bases left in between. This CDR3 has 14 residues. This chain's CDR3 is CASTLTTVQETQYF. DNA of the CDR3: TGTGCCAGCACCCTAACGACAGTTCAAGAGACCCAGTACTTC.

This clonotype was observed a handful of times. The gene calls are TRBV7-8 and TRBJ1-1; D is unresolved. Trimming took off 1 base at V and 1 base at J, with 4 bases between the two ends. The CDR3 loop spans 13 amino acids. Germline-derived CDR1 and CDR2 are SGHVS and FQNEAQ. CDR3 region: CASSLVGNTEAFF. The CDR3 coding sequence is TGTGCCAGCAGCTTAGTGGGGAACACTGAAGCTTTCTTT.

This clonotype came up a few times. A much larger clone differs from this one at a single base, so this may be a read error. V usage is TRBV14 and J usage is TRBJ2-7; TRBD1 aligns across 9 bases. Per germline, CDR1 SGHDN and CDR2 FVKESK. This CDR3 is 15 amino acids long. DNA of the CDR3: TGTGCCAGCAGCCCCGACTGGGACAGGGTATACGAGCCGTACTTC. Translated, it gives CASSPDWDRVYEPYF.

The genes are TRBV11-3 and TRBJ1-5; D remains ambiguous. The CDR3 has 16 residues. V was trimmed by 1 base and J by 0 bases, leaving 10 bases between them. Germline V gene sequence: CDR1 SGHNT, CDR2 YENEEA. CDR3 sequence: CASSLVGGDSNQPQHF. The CDR3 DNA reads TGTGCCAGCAGCTTAGTCGGCGGGGATAGCAATCAGCCCCAGCATTTT.

This clonotype was picked up many times. The chain recombines TRBV20-1 with TRBJ1-6, with D tentatively TRBD1 (6 bases). V was clipped by 3 bases and J by 3 bases, with 15 bases between them. The CDR3 length is 16 residues. CDR1 and CDR2 from the germline V gene are DFQATT and SNEGSKA (reference sequence). The CDR3 sequence: CSARAAGAVYNSPLHF. The CDR3 bases are TGCAGTGCTAGGGCGGCGGGGGCCGTCTATAATTCACCCCTCCACTTT.

This clonotype was recorded once. The rearrangement joins TRBV24-1 to TRBJ1-5; unclear D gene. With the DNA end fitting TRBJ2-5 better, the J assignment may be wrong. The length of the CDR3 is 17 residues. Germline V gene sequence: CDR1 KGHDR, CDR2 SFDVKD. Here the CDR3 reads CATSDVPDGYSNQPQYF. The CDR3 region has the DNA TGTGCCACCAGTGATGTACCGGACGGGTATAGCAATCAGCCCCAGTACTTC.

The rearrangement joins TRBV4-2 to TRBJ2-5; D not certain. This CDR3 comprises 13 residues. Trimming pared 1 base from V and 6 bases from J, leaving 9 bases between. From germline, CDR1 is LGHNA and CDR2 YNFKEQ. The CDR3 DNA is TGTGCCAGCAGCCAAGTCGGAGAGCAGACCCAGTACTTC. Translated, it gives CASSQVGEQTQYF.

The sample holds a few counts of this clonotype. The chain has TRBV15 and TRBJ1-1, with D perhaps matching TRBD1 (5 bases). Looked up from germline, CDR1 is LNHNV and CDR2 is YYDKDF (reference sequence). V shed 5 bases and J shed 0 bases, with 10 bases lying between them. CDR3 length equals 14 residues. CDR3 residues: CATSLRGMNTEAFF. In DNA form, the CDR3 reads TGTGCCACCAGCCTTCGGGGGATGAACACTGAAGCTTTCTTT.

This clonotype has at least ten counts. The chain couples TRBV11-3 to TRBJ2-3, with 10 bases lining up with TRBD2. CDR1 is SGHNT, CDR2 YENEEA, per germline. CDR3 length: 14 amino acids. V dropped 4 bases and J dropped 3; count of bases not matched to a gene: 1. The CDR3 sequence: CASSYSGGTDTQYF. CDR3 in DNA: TGTGCCAGCAGCTATAGCGGGGGGACAGATACGCAGTATTTT.

Ten or more counts support this clonotype. The gene calls are TRBV7-6 and TRBJ2-1; D is uncertain. The length of the CDR3 is 14 residues. Germline CDR1 is SGHVS and CDR2 is FNYEAQ. V was cut by 4 bases and J by 8 bases, with 15 bases left in between. The CDR3 sequence is CASSSGRLRDEQFF. The CDR3 DNA reads as TGTGCCAGCAGCTCGGGCCGACTGCGAGATGAGCAGTTCTTC.

Comment on this clonotype: One base away lies a much larger clone, so this may be a sequencing read error. The chain employs TRBV12-3 or TRBV12-4 and TRBJ2-7, with D hard to call. V was trimmed by 3 bases and J by 4 bases, leaving 7 bases between them. The CDR3 is made up of 12 amino acids. The CDR3: CASSFSRYEQYF. CDR3 nucleotide sequence: TGTGCCAGCAGTTTTTCCCGGTACGAGCAGTACTTC.

Turning to this clonotype: The missing conserved phenylalanine or tryptophan at the end of this CDR3 makes a read error likely. The DNA is omitted, as the CDR3 cannot be located on it reliably, and the CDR3 follows TCRdb's listing. V and J are TRBV20-1 and TRBJ2-5; the listed D gene, TRBD2, was not tested against the DNA. Germline values: CDR1 DFQATT, CDR2 SNEGSKA (reference sequence). 9 amino acids form the CDR3, both terminal residues included. Here the CDR3 reads CSARDSGTS.

This clonotype appeared a few times. V usage is TRBV3-1 and J usage is TRBJ2-7; D remains unclear. V was pared by 1 base and J by 8 bases, with 9 bases between. The germline gives CDR1 LGHDT, CDR2 YNNKEL (reference sequence). CDR3 size: 12 residues. CDR3 in DNA: TGTGCCAGCAGCCAAGGGGGTTACCAGCAGTACTTC. It specifies CASSQGGYQQYF.

The V gene is TRBV20-1, the J gene TRBJ2-3; no reliable D call. V was clipped by 3 bases and J by 11 bases, with 18 bases between them. This CDR3 comprises 13 residues. Germline V gives CDR1 DFQATT, CDR2 SNEGSKA (reference sequence). CDR3 residues: CSASLLTYNEQYF. DNA for the CDR3: TGCAGTGCTAGTCTTCTAACCTACAATGAGCAGTATTTT.

This clonotype came up a few times. The gene calls are TRBV6-2 or TRBV6-3 and TRBJ2-7, with a tentative D call TRBD1 (6 bases). The length of the CDR3 is 14 residues. Germline V gene lookup returns CDR1 MNHEY and CDR2 SVGEGT. V lost 6 bases to trimming and J lost 2 bases, with 14 bases between them. The CDR3, as DNA: TGTGCCAGCAGGGGCCCAGGGGACACCTACGAGCAGTACTTC. Translated: CASRGPGDTYEQYF.

This clonotype came up many times. This rearrangement joins TRBV9 to TRBJ1-3; D unresolved. The CDR3 runs 12 residues. V was trimmed by 0 bases and J by 4 bases, leaving 2 bases between them. CDR1 SGDLS and CDR2 YYNGEE come from the germline V gene. The CDR3 loop is CASSVEGNTIYF. As DNA, the CDR3 is TGTGCCAGCAGCGTAGAAGGAAACACCATATATTTT.

V usage is TRBV10-3 and J usage is TRBJ2-3; D possibly corresponds to TRBD2 (6 bases). This CDR3 is built from 14 residues. Germline CDR1 ENHRY, CDR2 SYGVKD. The ends were cut back, 8 bases at V and 1 base at J, with 13 bases in the middle. CDR3 nucleotide sequence: TGTGCCATCTGTGCGGAGCGGGGCACAGATACGCAGTATTTT. Translating gives CAICAERGTDTQYF.

As for this clonotype: This may come from a read error, since a much larger clone is one base off. The chain is built from TRBV11-2 and TRBJ2-7, with D tentatively TRBD2 (7 bases). In germline, CDR1 is SGHAT, CDR2 FQNNGV. The CDR3 length is 13 residues. This CDR3 is CASTRGQSSEQYF. For the CDR3, the DNA is TGTGCCAGCACGCGGGGGCAGTCCTCCGAGCAGTACTTC. Together with reference TRBV11-2 and TRBJ2-7, the CDR3 gives the full variable domain: EAGVAQSPRYKIIEKRQSVAFWCNPISGHATLYWYQQILGQGPKLLIQFQNNGVVDDSQLPKDRFSAERLKGVDSTLKIQPAKLEDSAVYLCASTRGQSSEQYFGPGTRLTVT.

This sequence joins TRBV6-2 or TRBV6-3 and TRBJ1-5; 8 bases match TRBD1. This CDR3 is 15 amino acids long. Germline lookup yields CDR1 MNHEY and CDR2 SVGEGT. The V gene end was trimmed by 8 bases and the J gene end by 7 bases; junction bases not matched to a gene: 13. The CDR3 here is CASSPVTGAVQPQHF. The CDR3 nucleotides read TGTGCCAGCTCACCCGTGACAGGGGCAGTCCAGCCCCAGCATTTT.